This TCR beta chain was recorded in a study of T cells after yellow fever vaccination. The overall study: In the case of low-cell-number fractions, SMART-Seq v4 Ultra Low Input was used for preparation.

One entry per CDR3 protein results from TCRdb running MiXCR on the 5' RACE reads. The sample has about 230,000 distinct CDR3 sequences, over 6.5% seen once. The TCR sequence derives from a man between 25 and 39 years old who received the YFV17D yellow fever vaccine. The source was CD4+ T cells sorted from PBMCs, collected on the day of the yellow fever booster vaccination.

In nucleotides, the CDR3 is TGTGCCAGGGGACAGGGGGCCTACGAGCAGTACTTC. Protein sequence: CARGQGAYEQYF. V and J are TRBV2 and TRBJ2-7; 11 bases align to TRBD1. Per the germline V gene, CDR1 is SNHLY and CDR2 is FYNNEI. V was pared by 9 bases and J by 2 bases, with 0 bases of the junction left unmatched. This CDR3 is 12 amino acids long.